This T cell receptor (beta chain) is from a study of blood T cell repertoires in COVID-19. For the study at large: The samples span acute and convalescent COVID-19 from the United States, Italy and Spain.

Which cohort a participant joined came from the clinical history participants gave. Within 2 weeks before study entry, exposed participants met a COVID-19 case. Germline CDR1 and CDR2: KGHSH and LQKENI. V gave up 6 bases and J gave up 3 bases, with 14 bases separating them. The CDR3 totals 14 residues. Original methodology: Amplification with reference gene primers provided the estimates of nucleated cell counts. Data came from immunoSEQ multiplex PCR; TCRdb stores just in-frame clones and leaves some out. V and J calls plus clone size are reproduced from that table; the DNA served to infer D and trimming. This table has a few hundred thousand clones, about 88% appearing once.

The chain joins TRBV18 to TRBJ1-1; D is perhaps TRBD1 (6 bases). This TCR came from a woman under 30 who had been exposed to COVID-19. The sequencing sample was made of PBMCs or T cells enriched from blood (not recorded which). CDR3 DNA sequence: TGTGCCAGCTCTGCAAACAGGGTGGACACTGAAGCTTTCTTT. This encodes CASSANRVDTEAFF.